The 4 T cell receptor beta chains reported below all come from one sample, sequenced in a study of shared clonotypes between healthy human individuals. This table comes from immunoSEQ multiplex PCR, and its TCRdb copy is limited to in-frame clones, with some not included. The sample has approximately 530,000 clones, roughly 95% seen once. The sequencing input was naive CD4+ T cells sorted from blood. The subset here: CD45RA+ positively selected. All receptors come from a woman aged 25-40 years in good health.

The CDR3 loop reads CASSYQGSAEKLFF. The CDR3 coding sequence is TGTGCCAGCAGTTATCAGGGGTCGGCAGAAAAACTGTTTTTT. This chain joins TRBV6-6 and TRBJ1-4, with a weak D call TRBD1 (6 bases). The CDR3 spans 14 residues. Deletions cut 3 bases from V and 8 bases from J, with 13 bases between. Germline V gene lookup returns CDR1 MNHNY and CDR2 SVGAGI (reference sequence).

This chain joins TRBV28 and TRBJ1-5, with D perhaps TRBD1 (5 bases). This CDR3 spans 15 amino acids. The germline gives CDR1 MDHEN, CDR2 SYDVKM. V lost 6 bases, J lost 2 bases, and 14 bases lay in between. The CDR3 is CASSPRGGGNQPQHF. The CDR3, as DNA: TGTGCCAGCAGCCCCCGCGGGGGTGGCAATCAGCCCCAGCATTTT.

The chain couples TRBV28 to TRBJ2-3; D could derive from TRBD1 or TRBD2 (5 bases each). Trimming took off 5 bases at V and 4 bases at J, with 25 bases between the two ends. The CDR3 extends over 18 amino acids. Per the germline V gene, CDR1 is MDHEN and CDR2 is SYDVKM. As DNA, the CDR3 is TGTGCCAGCAGTACATATGACCAGGGTTGGGGTAGCGCAGATACGCAGTATTTT. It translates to CASSTYDQGWGSADTQYF.

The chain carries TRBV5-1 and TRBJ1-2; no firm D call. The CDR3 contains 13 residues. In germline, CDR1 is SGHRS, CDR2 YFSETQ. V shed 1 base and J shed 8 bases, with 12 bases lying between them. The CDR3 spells CASSLSTNGGYTF. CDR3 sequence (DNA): TGCGCCAGCAGCTTGAGTACCAATGGGGGCTACACCTTC.